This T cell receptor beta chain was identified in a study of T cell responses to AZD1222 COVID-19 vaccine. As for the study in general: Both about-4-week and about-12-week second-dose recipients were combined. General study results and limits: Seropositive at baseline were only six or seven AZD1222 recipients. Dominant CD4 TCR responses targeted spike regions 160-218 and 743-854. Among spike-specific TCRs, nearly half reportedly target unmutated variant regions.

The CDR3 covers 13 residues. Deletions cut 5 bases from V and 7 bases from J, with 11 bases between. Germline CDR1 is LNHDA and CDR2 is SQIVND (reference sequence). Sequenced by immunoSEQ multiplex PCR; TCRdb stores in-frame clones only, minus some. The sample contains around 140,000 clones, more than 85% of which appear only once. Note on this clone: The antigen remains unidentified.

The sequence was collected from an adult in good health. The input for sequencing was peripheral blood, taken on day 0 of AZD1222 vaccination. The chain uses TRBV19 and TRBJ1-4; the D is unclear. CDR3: CASSAQDLEKLFF. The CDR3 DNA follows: TGTGCCAGTAGTGCCCAGGACCTTGAAAAACTGTTTTTT.